This T cell receptor (beta chain) appears in the sequencing data of a study of blood T cell repertoires in COVID-19. Assay used: immunoSEQ multiplex PCR; TCRdb lists only in-frame clones, some missing. The sample has a few hundred thousand clones, 80% to 90% seen once. Trimming took 0 bases from V and 9 from J; bases not matched to a gene: 8. This CDR3 has 16 amino acids. CDR1 is SGDLS and CDR2 is YYNGEE in the germline V gene. Those who participated ranged in age from roughly 18 to 89 years and resided in about two dozen US areas. The clonotype comes from a man between 25 and 39 years old who had recovered from COVID-19. The sequencing input was PBMCs or T cells enriched from blood (not recorded which). The chain recombines TRBV9 with TRBJ2-3, with 12 bases identical to TRBD2. The CDR3 bases are TGTGCCAGCAGCGTAGGGGGAACTAGCGGGGGGCTAACGCAGTATTTT. Amino acid sequence: CASSVGGTSGGLTQYF. Together with reference TRBV9 and TRBJ2-3, the CDR3 gives the full variable domain: DSGVTQTPKHLITATGQRVTLRCSPRSGDLSVYWYQQSLDQGLQFLIQYYNGEERAKGNILERFSAQQFPDLHSELNLSSLELGDSALYFCASSVGGTSGGLTQYFGPGTRLTVL.